Below are 24 T cell receptor beta chains sequenced from a single sample in a study of shared clonotypes between healthy human individuals. Data came from immunoSEQ multiplex PCR; TCRdb stores just in-frame clones and leaves some out. The table shows 950,000 to 1,100,000 clones, with under 80% occurring only once. Sequenced input: memory CD4+ T cells sorted from blood. As for subset: CD45RA-negative fraction. These receptors all stem from a man between 18 and 29 years old in good health.

V is TRBV4-2 and J is TRBJ2-5; 12 bases line up with TRBD1. The germline CDR1 and CDR2 sequences are LGHNA and YNFKEQ. CDR3 size: 16 residues. V gave up 0 bases and J gave up 6 bases; unmatched junction bases: 5. The CDR3 loop reads CASSQEGTGGGKTQYF. DNA for the CDR3: TGTGCCAGCAGCCAAGAAGGGACAGGGGGCGGGAAGACCCAGTACTTC.

Regarding this clone: At the DNA level, this CDR3 is encoded by other sequences in the same sample as well. The chain combines TRBV10-1 with TRBJ2-3; D gene uncertain. The CDR3 spans 13 residues. Trimming took 2 bases from V and 6 from J, leaving 9 bases between them. From germline, CDR1 is WNHNN and CDR2 SYGVQD (reference sequence). The CDR3, as DNA: TGCGCCAGCAGTGAGGGTACCGTGGATACGCAGTATTTT. Encoded protein: CASSEGTVDTQYF.

This clone was recorded many times. V gene TRBV11-2 combines with J gene TRBJ1-1; D not certain. Germline V lookup: CDR1 SGHAT, CDR2 FQNNGV. The CDR3 consists of 13 residues. V dropped 0 bases and J dropped 4 bases, with 6 bases sitting between them. In DNA, the CDR3 is TGTGCCAGCAGCTTAGAGTTAGGCACTGAAGCTTTCTTT. This encodes CASSLELGTEAFF.

V is TRBV10-3 and J is TRBJ2-7; the D gene could be TRBD1 or TRBD2 (6 bases each). Trimming removed 4 bases at V and 4 bases at J, with 14 bases between. The germline gives CDR1 ENHRY, CDR2 SYGVKD. The CDR3 sequence is 14 residues long. The DNA of the CDR3 is TGTGCCATCAGTGCGGGGGCGAAGGGGTACGAGCAGTACTTC. Translation: CAISAGAKGYEQYF.

The gene calls are TRBV5-5 and TRBJ1-6; D may be TRBD1 (5 bases). The CDR3 has 14 amino acids. From germline, CDR1 is SGHKS and CDR2 YYEKEE (reference sequence). The V and J ends lost 0 bases and 7 bases respectively, with 8 bases between them. CDR3 amino acids: CASSLDRGNSPLHF. The CDR3 DNA follows: TGTGCCAGCAGCTTGGATAGGGGCAATTCACCCCTCCACTTT.

This chain uses TRBV6-5 with TRBJ2-7, with D maybe TRBD1 (6 bases). V gave up 2 bases and J gave up 1 base, with 12 bases separating them. This CDR3 contains 15 residues. Per germline, CDR1 MNHEY and CDR2 SVGAGI. CDR3 sequence (DNA): TGTGCCAGCAGTTACGGTCTTGGACAGTCCTACGAGCAGTACTTC. This gives the protein CASSYGLGQSYEQYF.

The V gene is TRBV7-2, the J gene TRBJ2-5, with 7 bases matching TRBD1. This CDR3 spans 15 amino acids. Germline CDR1 reads SGHTA; CDR2 reads FQGNSA. The ends lost 6 bases at V and 2 bases at J; junction bases unmatched: 9. CDR3 DNA sequence: TGTGCCAGCAGTTCGAGACAGGGCTGGCAAGAGACCCAGTACTTC. It translates to CASSSRQGWQETQYF.

The V gene is TRBV9, the J gene TRBJ1-2; D gene ambiguous. Germline V lookup: CDR1 SGDLS, CDR2 YYNGEE. Trimming cost V 1 base and J 8 bases, with 15 bases left between them. CDR3 length: 14 residues. In DNA, the CDR3 is TGTGCCAGCAGCGTAAACCAGATCAGCCAAGGCTACACCTTC. Its translation: CASSVNQISQGYTF.

The V and J genes are TRBV6-1 and TRBJ2-5; 8 nucleotides line up with TRBD1. V lost 4 bases to trimming and J lost 3 bases; unmatched junction nucleotides: 7. The CDR3 totals 15 residues. Germline loops: CDR1 MNHNS, CDR2 SASEGT. The CDR3 loop is CASSGAGQGKETQYF. The CDR3 coding sequence is TGTGCCAGCAGTGGGGCTGGACAGGGCAAAGAGACCCAGTACTTC.

This clone turned up a few times. The chain employs TRBV5-6 and TRBJ1-1; a possible D gene is TRBD1 (6 bases). This CDR3 has 14 amino acids. Trimming pared 1 base from V and 4 bases from J, leaving 11 bases between. The germline V gene encodes CDR1 SGHDT and CDR2 YYEEEE. CDR3 protein: CASSLSRGFTEAFF. CDR3 bases: TGTGCCAGCAGCTTGTCAAGGGGGTTCACTGAAGCTTTCTTT.

The rearrangement uses TRBV28 and TRBJ1-4; a weak D match, TRBD1 (5 bases). V dropped 5 bases and J dropped 3 bases, with 16 bases sitting between them. The length of the CDR3 is 16 residues. Germline V CDR1 and CDR2: MDHEN, SYDVKM. The DNA of the CDR3 is TGTGCCAGCAGTACGGGGGGGGTACCGCCTAATGAAAAACTGTTTTTT. This translates into CASSTGGVPPNEKLFF.

With regard to this clone: Other DNA variants within this sample encode the same CDR3. V is TRBV5-4 and J is TRBJ2-3, with 13 bases that match TRBD2. This CDR3 contains 16 residues. The V gene end was trimmed by 4 bases and the J gene end by 3 bases; junction bases not matched to a gene: 5. The germline V gene encodes CDR1 SGHNT and CDR2 YYREEE (reference sequence). Written as DNA, the CDR3 is TGTGCCAGCAGCCTTCGGACTAGCGGGAGTACAGATACGCAGTATTTT. This encodes CASSLRTSGSTDTQYF.

This clone was seen many times. This chain uses TRBV7-9 with TRBJ1-6; no clear D. The V and J ends lost 4 bases and 10 bases respectively, with 14 bases between them. CDR3 length equals 14 residues. CDR1 is SEHNR, CDR2 FQNEAQ, per germline (reference sequence). The CDR3 DNA follows: TGTGCCAGCAGCTATTCATACCAGGACTCACCCCTCCACTTT. Translation: CASSYSYQDSPLHF.

This clone was found a few times. The chain employs TRBV6-5 and TRBJ1-4; the match to TRBD1 covers 7 bases. This CDR3 has 15 amino acids. Unmatched junction bases numbered 9, after V lost 0 bases and J lost 11 bases. The germline gives CDR1 MNHEY, CDR2 SVGAGI. The CDR3 DNA follows: TGTGCCAGCAGTTACTCTTTAACAGAGACAGGGAAACTGTTTTTT. Translated, it gives CASSYSLTETGKLFF.

V is TRBV11-2 and J is TRBJ1-1; D possibly corresponds to TRBD1 (5 bases). Trimming removed 4 bases at V and 2 bases at J, with 11 bases between. The CDR3 consists of 14 residues. Germline CDR1 SGHAT, CDR2 FQNNGV. The CDR3 sequence is CASSSRVRNTEAFF. The CDR3 DNA follows: TGTGCCAGCAGCTCCAGGGTAAGAAACACTGAAGCTTTCTTT.

The chain employs TRBV30 and TRBJ2-4; perhaps D is TRBD1 or TRBD2 (7 bases each). This CDR3 has 15 amino acids. V was clipped by 8 bases and J by 1 base, with 18 bases between them. CDR1 is GTSNPN, CDR2 SVGIG, per germline (reference sequence). The CDR3 region is CALRGGGSAKNIQYF. CDR3 sequence (DNA): TGTGCCCTCAGGGGGGGAGGCTCGGCCAAAAACATTCAGTACTTC. The full variable domain, completed using reference TRBV30 and TRBJ2-4, is SQTIHQWPATLVQPVGSPLSLECTVEGTSNPNLYWYRQAAGRGLQLLFYSVGIGQISSEVPQNLSASRPQDRQFILSSKKLLLSDSGFYLCALRGGGSAKNIQYFGAGTRLSVL.

The chain combines TRBV11-2 with TRBJ2-6; TRBD1 or TRBD2 may be the D gene (6 bases each). The CDR3 totals 19 residues. Germline V gene sequence: CDR1 SGHAT, CDR2 FQNNGV. V was shortened by 2 bases and J by 0 bases, with 17 bases between the two germline ends. This CDR3 reads CASSLSGAGHFSGANVLTF. CDR3 DNA: TGTGCCAGCAGCTTATCAGGGGCGGGACACTTCTCTGGGGCCAACGTCCTGACTTTC.

The sample holds one count of this clone. The chain has TRBV5-1 and TRBJ1-4, with D possibly being TRBD1 (5 bases). Trimming cost V 4 bases and J 5 bases, with 12 bases left between them. The germline gives CDR1 SGHRS, CDR2 YFSETQ. This CDR3 region has 14 residues. The DNA for the CDR3 is TGCGCCAGCAGCGGGGGTGAAGTAAATGAAAAACTGTTTTTT. The encoded protein is CASSGGEVNEKLFF.

This clone has just one count. This same CDR3 is encoded by further DNA sequences in the sample. J is TRBJ2-1 and V is TRBV5-1; 8 positions agree with TRBD1. V lost 2 bases to trimming and J lost 4 bases; unmatched junction nucleotides: 2. The CDR3 sequence is 14 residues long. Germline assignment: CDR1 SGHRS and CDR2 YFSETQ. CDR3 loop: CASSLGQGYNEQFF. CDR3 in DNA: TGCGCCAGCAGCTTAGGACAGGGATACAATGAGCAGTTCTTC.

This clone showed up just a few times. The rearrangement joins TRBV2 to TRBJ2-7; 7 nucleotides line up with TRBD1. With V trimmed by 5 bases and J by 2 bases, 6 bases remained unmatched. There are 14 residues in the CDR3. Germline CDR1 is SNHLY and CDR2 is FYNNEI. The CDR3 nucleotides are TGTGCCAGCAGTACACAGGGGCGGACCTACGAGCAGTACTTC. This codes for CASSTQGRTYEQYF. The variable domain in full, with the rest retrieved from reference TRBV2 and TRBJ2-7, is EPEVTQTPSHQVTQMGQEVILRCVPISNHLYFYWYRQILGQKVEFLVSFYNNEISEKSEIFDDQFSVERPDGSNFTLKIRSTKLEDSAMYFCASSTQGRTYEQYFGPGTRLTVT.

This clone was counted a single time. J is TRBJ2-7 and V is TRBV5-1, with 9 bases fitting TRBD1. The junction had 8 bases not matched to a gene; V was cut back by 5 bases and J by 2 bases. This CDR3 region has 15 residues. From germline, CDR1 is SGHRS and CDR2 YFSETQ. The CDR3 here is CASRIYGTGPYEQYF. CDR3 bases: TGCGCCAGCAGAATCTACGGGACAGGGCCCTACGAGCAGTACTTC.

The chain is built from TRBV2 and TRBJ2-7; the match to TRBD2 covers 9 bases. There are 13 residues in the CDR3. Germline V gene data show CDR1 as SNHLY and CDR2 as FYNNEI. The trim removed 3 bases at V and 10 bases at J, leaving 7 bases unmatched. The CDR3 DNA reads as TGTGCCAGCAGTGAGTCTAGCGGGGCTACTCAGTACTTC. Protein product: CASSESSGATQYF.

V is TRBV7-8 and J is TRBJ2-5, with D unclear. Trimming took 1 base from V and 5 from J, leaving 8 bases between them. This CDR3 is 13 amino acids long. Germline CDR1 is SGHVS and CDR2 is FQNEAQ. CDR3 nucleotide sequence: TGTGCCAGCAGCTTAGAACGAAGGGAGACCCAGTACTTC. Protein product: CASSLERRETQYF.

In its sample, this clone was seen once. The J gene is TRBJ1-6, the V gene TRBV28; D is possibly TRBD1 (6 bases). Germline V gives CDR1 MDHEN, CDR2 SYDVKM. CDR3 length equals 18 residues. V lost 5 bases to trimming and J lost 4 bases, with 21 bases between them. The CDR3 DNA reads as TGTGCCAGCAGTCCCGGGACACGGGGGACCACTTATAATTCACCCCTCCACTTT. It specifies CASSPGTRGTTYNSPLHF.